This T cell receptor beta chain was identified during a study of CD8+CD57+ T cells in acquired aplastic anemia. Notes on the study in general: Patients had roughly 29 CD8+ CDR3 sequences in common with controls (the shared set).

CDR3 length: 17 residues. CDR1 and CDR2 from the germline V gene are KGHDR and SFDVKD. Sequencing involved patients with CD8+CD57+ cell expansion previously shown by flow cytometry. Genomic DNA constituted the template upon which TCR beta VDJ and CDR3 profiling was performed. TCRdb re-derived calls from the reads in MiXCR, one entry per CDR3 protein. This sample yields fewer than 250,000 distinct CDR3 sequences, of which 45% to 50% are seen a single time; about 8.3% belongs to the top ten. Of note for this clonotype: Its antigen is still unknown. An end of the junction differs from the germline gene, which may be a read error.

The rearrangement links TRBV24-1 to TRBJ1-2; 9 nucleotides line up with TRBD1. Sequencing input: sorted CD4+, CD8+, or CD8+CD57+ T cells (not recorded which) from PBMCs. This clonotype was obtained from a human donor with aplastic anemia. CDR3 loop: CATSDRKRTGVNYGYTF. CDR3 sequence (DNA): TGCGCCACCAGTGACCGGAAACGGACAGGGGTCAACTATGGCTACACCTTC.